This is a list of T cell receptor beta chains from one sample in a study of Graves' ophthalmopathy and Graves' hyperthyroidism. A single record per CDR3 protein comes from TCRdb applying MiXCR to the multiplex PCR reads. The sample carries 450,000 or so distinct CDR3 sequences, under 15% recorded once. Sequencing input: blood. The receptors stem from a woman aged 25 to 45 with Graves' ophthalmopathy. Both conserved end residues are part of each CDR3. Fields, in order: clone size, V gene, D gene, J gene, CDR3 protein, CDR3 DNA. The D gene is left open where the match is weak. Clone size is not always given. Where it is, it says once, few, many or a class for expanded clones.

>many|TRBV28|NA|TRBJ1-2
CASSEALEGYTF
TGTGCCAGCAGTGAGGCCCTCGAGGGCTACACCTTC
>NA|TRBV3-1|NA|TRBJ2-6
CASSQRGANVLTF
TGTGCCAGCAGCCAACGGGGGGCCAACGTCCTGACTTTC
>many|TRBV6-5|NA|TRBJ2-2
CASSYRDNTGELFF
TGTGCCAGCAGTTACAGGGATAACACCGGGGAGCTGTTTTTT
>few|TRBV13|NA|TRBJ1-1
CASSFQVSRGTEAFF
TGTGCCAGCAGCTTCCAGGTATCGAGGGGCACTGAAGCTTTCTTT
>many|TRBV2|NA|TRBJ1-1
CASSPDSLEAFF
TGTGCCAGCAGTCCTGACAGCCTTGAAGCTTTCTTT
>many|TRBV7-7|NA|TRBJ1-5
CASSLAEDQPQHF
TGTGCTAGCAGCTTAGCAGAAGATCAGCCCCAGCATTTT
>many|TRBV20-1|TRBD1|TRBJ2-4
CSANKDRVKNIQYF
TGCAGTGCCAACAAGGACAGGGTAAAAAACATTCAGTACTTC
>many|TRBV6-1|NA|TRBJ1-2
CASSPGVRPIAYGYTF
TGTGCCAGCAGTCCTGGGGTTAGGCCGATAGCATATGGCTACACCTTC
>many|TRBV6-2/TRBV6-3|TRBD2|TRBJ2-2
CASSYSSGRYPGELFF
TGTGCCAGCAGTTACTCGAGCGGGAGGTATCCCGGGGAGCTGTTTTTT
>many|TRBV12-3/TRBV12-4|TRBD1|TRBJ1-1
CASSLRDRYTEAFF
TGTGCCAGCAGCCTCCGGGACAGATACACTGAAGCTTTCTTT
>NA|TRBV14|TRBD1|TRBJ2-4
CASSPATGGTKNIQYF
TGTGCCAGCAGTCCCGCGACAGGGGGAACCAAAAACATTCAGTACTTC
>many|TRBV28|NA|TRBJ1-1
CASSPLGGKAFF
TGTGCCAGCAGTCCACTAGGGGGTAAAGCTTTCTTT
>many|TRBV7-2|NA|TRBJ2-3
CASSPSYLADTQYF
TGTGCCAGCAGCCCTAGTTACCTCGCAGATACGCAGTATTTT
>many|TRBV10-1|NA|TRBJ2-5
CASSYVRVWPSETQYF
TGCGCCAGCAGTTATGTACGGGTTTGGCCATCGGAGACCCAGTACTTC
>many|TRBV18|NA|TRBJ2-7
CASSPITGRPSYEQYF
TGTGCCAGCTCACCAATCACCGGACGGCCTTCCTACGAGCAGTACTTC
>many|TRBV6-1|TRBD2|TRBJ2-5
CASSRSGAKQTQYF
TGTGCCAGCAGCCGAAGCGGGGCCAAACAGACCCAGTACTTC
>many|TRBV12-5|NA|TRBJ1-1
CASGLWAEAFF
TGTGCTAGTGGTTTGTGGGCTGAAGCTTTCTTT
>NA|TRBV19|NA|TRBJ2-2
CASRPGFNTGELFF
TGTGCCAGTAGGCCCGGGTTCAACACCGGGGAGCTGTTTTTT
>many|TRBV24-1|TRBD1|TRBJ1-2
CATSGGTGGSGYTF
TGTGCCACCAGTGGGGGGACAGGGGGCTCTGGCTACACCTTC
>NA|TRBV7-8|TRBD2|TRBJ2-2
CASSLAPAGGPGELFF
TGTGCCAGCAGCTTAGCGCCAGCGGGAGGTCCCGGGGAGCTGTTTTTT
>many|TRBV12-3/TRBV12-4|NA|TRBJ1-1
CASSLKGDTEAFF
TGTGCCAGCAGTTTGAAAGGGGACACTGAAGCTTTCTTT
>many|TRBV28|TRBD2|TRBJ2-7
CASRRTSGNSYEQYF
TGTGCCAGCAGAAGGACTAGCGGGAACTCCTACGAGCAGTACTTC
>many|TRBV5-1|TRBD1|TRBJ2-7
CASSPSDRVVGEQYF
TGCGCCAGCAGCCCCTCAGACAGGGTGGTAGGCGAGCAGTACTTC
>many|TRBV20-1|NA|TRBJ1-3
CSVTTLGYGNTIYF
TGCAGTGTAACGACCTTGGGCTATGGAAACACCATATATTTT
>many|TRBV7-8|TRBD1|TRBJ2-5
CASSRPGQEETQYF
TGTGCCAGCAGCCGGCCGGGACAGGAAGAGACCCAGTACTTC
>many|TRBV6-1|TRBD1|TRBJ1-1
CASDRDTEAFF
TGTGCCAGTGACAGGGACACTGAAGCTTTCTTT
>many|TRBV19|NA|TRBJ1-1
CASSIKGLTEAFF
TGTGCCAGTAGTATCAAGGGACTCACTGAAGCTTTCTTT
>many|TRBV7-2|NA|TRBJ1-5
CASSLGGGGNQPQHF
TGTGCCAGCAGCTTAGGAGGGGGAGGCAATCAGCCCCAGCATTTT
>many|TRBV12-3/TRBV12-4|TRBD2|TRBJ2-5
CASSSAGAQYF
TGTGCCAGCAGTTCCGCGGGGGCCCAGTACTTC
>many|TRBV12-3/TRBV12-4|NA|TRBJ2-3
CASSLERGQYF
TGTGCCAGCAGTTTAGAGAGGGGGCAGTATTTT
>NA|TRBV11-2|NA|TRBJ1-1
CASSLGNEKTAWGTEAFF
TGTGCCAGCAGCTTAGGAAACGAGAAGACAGCGTGGGGGACTGAAGCTTTCTTT
>few|TRBV5-1|TRBD1|TRBJ2-5
CASSGQGAKETQYF
TGCGCCAGCAGTGGACAGGGGGCGAAAGAGACCCAGTACTTC
>few|TRBV5-6|NA|TRBJ2-7
CASSLVPAGLYEQYF
TGTGCCAGCAGCTTGGTACCCGCAGGTTTGTACGAGCAGTACTTC
>few|TRBV19|TRBD2|TRBJ2-7
CASSTGLAVAYEQYF
TGTGCCAGTAGTACCGGACTAGCGGTAGCCTACGAGCAGTACTTC
>NA|TRBV6-5|TRBD2|TRBJ2-7
CASSLEGWGGLADEQYF
TGTGCCAGCAGCTTAGAGGGGTGGGGGGGACTAGCAGACGAGCAGTACTTC
>many|TRBV29-1|NA|TRBJ1-2
CSVGGSDGYTF
TGCAGCGTTGGGGGTTCGGATGGCTACACCTTC
>many|TRBV24-1|NA|TRBJ2-1
CATSDLDRGHNEQFF
TGTGCCACCAGTGATTTGGACCGCGGTCACAATGAGCAGTTCTTC
>few|TRBV18|TRBD1|TRBJ2-7
CASCPGTGDYEQYF
TGTGCCAGCTGCCCCGGGACAGGGGACTACGAGCAGTACTTC
>many|TRBV11-2|NA|TRBJ2-5
CASSLEFSQGWAQYF
TGTGCCAGCAGCTTAGAATTCAGCCAGGGGTGGGCCCAGTACTTC
>many|TRBV12-3/TRBV12-4|NA|TRBJ2-2
CASRPPSPQTNTGELFF
TGTGCCAGCAGACCCCCCTCCCCCCAGACGAACACCGGGGAGCTGTTTTTT
>few|TRBV5-4|NA|TRBJ1-6
CASSYESAALHF
TGTGCCAGCAGCTATGAATCCGCGGCCCTCCACTTT
>many|TRBV5-1|NA|TRBJ1-1
CASSLAPASMNTEAFF
TGCGCCAGCAGCTTGGCACCGGCCAGCATGAACACTGAAGCTTTCTTT
>many|TRBV25-1|NA|TRBJ2-5
CASSVRGGEETQYF
TGTGCCAGCAGTGTCAGGGGAGGTGAGGAGACCCAGTACTTC
>many|TRBV10-2|NA|TRBJ1-2
CASSERLGYTF
TGCGCCAGCAGTGAAAGATTGGGCTACACCTTC
>many|TRBV20-1|NA|TRBJ2-5
CSAGPPKETQYF
TGCAGTGCTGGGCCCCCGAAAGAGACCCAGTACTTC